Listed below are T cell receptor beta chains from one sample, sequenced in a study of blood T cells in healthy people across ages. A single record per CDR3 protein comes from TCRdb applying MiXCR to the 5' RACE reads. The sample consists of 1.6 million or so distinct CDR3 sequences, almost 35% of them appearing once. Source material: blood. The receptors stem from a woman under 40 in good health. The CDR3 runs from the conserved cysteine through the conserved F or W. The D gene is left open where the match is weak. Rows give clone size only sometimes, using once, few, many, or a class for an expanded clone.

many,.,TRBJ1-6,TRBV12-3/TRBV12-4,TGTGCCAGCAGGAGGGACGGAAATTCACCCCTCCACTTT,CASRRDGNSPLHF
.,.,TRBJ2-7,TRBV5-1,TGCGCCAGCAGCTACGCGATGAACATAGGGGGATTTGCCTACGAGCAGTACTTC,CASSYAMNIGGFAYEQYF
many,TRBD2,TRBJ2-6,TRBV20-1,TGCAGTGCTAGAGATCGGGAGGGCTCTGGGGCCAACGTCCTGACTTTC,CSARDREGSGANVLTF
.,.,TRBJ1-5,TRBV27,TGTGCCAGCAGCCCTATTGGGGAGCCCCAGCATTTT,CASSPIGEPQHF
.,.,TRBJ2-7,TRBV4-2,TGTGCCAGCAGCCAAGAGGAAGGCGCCTCGGTCTACGAGCAGTACTTC,CASSQEEGASVYEQYF
.,TRBD1,TRBJ2-5,TRBV11-2,TGTGCCAGCAGCCCTTTAAGGGGGGACAGGCGGCAAGAGACCCAGTACTTC,CASSPLRGDRRQETQYF
.,.,TRBJ2-1,TRBV6-1,TGTGCCAGCAGCAAGGGGGTCTACAATGAGCAGTTCTTC,CASSKGVYNEQFF
.,.,TRBJ1-5,TRBV28,TGTGCCAGCAGTTATGGCCTCGGACGGGAAAATCAGCCCCAGCATTTT,CASSYGLGRENQPQHF
.,.,TRBJ2-3,TRBV6-5,TGTGCCAGCAGTCGCAGGACGGAGCAAGATACGCAGTATTTT,CASSRRTEQDTQYF
.,.,TRBJ2-1,TRBV7-9,TGTGCCAGCAGTCCCGGAACAGAGAGGAACAATGAGCAGTTCTTC,CASSPGTERNNEQFF
.,.,TRBJ2-3,TRBV5-1,TGCGCCAGCAGCTTAACTGCGACAGAGGGAGATACGCAGTATTTT,CASSLTATEGDTQYF
.,TRBD1,TRBJ2-7,TRBV5-1,TGCGCCAGCAGCATAGGACAGGGCGAAGGGTTCTACGAGCAGTACTTC,CASSIGQGEGFYEQYF
.,.,TRBJ2-7,TRBV21-1,TGTGCCGGCAGCATCACACAGGCTCCGATTAGCTACGAGCAGTACTTC,CAGSITQAPISYEQYF
few,.,TRBJ2-1,TRBV20-1,TGCAGTGGAACAGGGTCGGTGTACAATGAGCAGTTCTTC,CSGTGSVYNEQFF
few,.,TRBJ1-1,TRBV7-9,TGTGCCAGCAGCTTAAGGAAGACTGAAGCTTTCTTT,CASSLRKTEAFF
.,.,TRBJ1-1,TRBV9,TGTGCCAGCGGGACCGGAAGTAGCACTGAAGCTTTCTTT,CASGTGSSTEAFF